This TCR beta chain was documented in a study of T cells in Graves' hyperthyroidism and ophthalmopathy. Study-level findings and limits: A model using 13 V-J features told ophthalmopathy apart from stable hyperthyroidism. The model predicted ophthalmopathy a median around seven months before onset.

In patients aged 18 to 65, hyperthyroidism was newly diagnosed, with duration under 2 months. Clinicians diagnosed patients from clinical symptoms, serum thyroxine and TRAb, thyroid ultrasound and orbital computed tomography. Researchers took RNA transcripts and amplified the TCR beta CDR3 regions from them. In the first-round RT-PCR of the TCR CDR3, the HTBI primer set was used. Each CDR3 protein gets one entry after TCRdb re-called the multiplex PCR reads with MiXCR. The sample lists some 600,000 distinct CDR3 sequences; 40% to 55% were seen once. Germline CDR1 is SGHTA and CDR2 is FQGNSA. This CDR3 region has 15 residues. V was pared by 4 bases and J by 1 base, with 4 bases of the junction left unmatched. With respect to this clonotype: The antigen is unknown.

The clonotype comes from a young woman with Graves' hyperthyroidism. The source material was peripheral blood or thyroid tissue (not recorded which). This chain connects TRBV7-2 to TRBJ2-5; TRBD1 aligns across 9 bases. CDR3 sequence: CASSYETGGQETQYF. The CDR3, as DNA: TGTGCCAGCAGCTACGAGACAGGGGGCCAAGAGACCCAGTACTTC.